The clone carrying this TCR beta chain showed up many times. This sample is part of a study of blood T cells in healthy people across ages. Germline V gene data show CDR1 as SEHNR and CDR2 as FQNEAQ (reference sequence). J gave up 4 bases and V 5 bases, and 10 bases lay outside the gene matches. This CDR3 has 15 amino acids. The authors extracted at least 6 micrograms of total RNA per sample. A second PCR, run for roughly 7 to 11 cycles, used a sample-barcoded 5' primer plus a J-beta primer mix. Each cDNA was tagged by a template-switch adaptor containing 12 random nucleotides. A single record per CDR3 protein comes from TCRdb applying MiXCR to the 5' RACE reads. The sample has around 500,000 distinct CDR3 sequences; about 27% are singletons. The same sample was also studied in work on T cells of mothers and their children. That paper adds: Nine systemically healthy Caucasian donors: three mothers, six children.

This sequence was found in a boy between 2 and 10 years old in good health. Sequenced material: blood. The V gene is TRBV7-9, the J gene TRBJ1-2, with TRBD1 matching over 7 bases. The CDR3 region has the DNA TGTGCCAGCAGCCAGGGGGAGGAAAGGGGCTATGGCTACACCTTC. Translation gives CASSQGEERGYGYTF.